Reported below is one T cell receptor (beta chain). Antigen specificity is unknown. This sample is drawn from a study of chemoradiotherapy in HPV16-positive cancers. Study details: Candidate HPV-specific clones and shared TCR motifs came from two HPV16-positive patients. Study-wide findings and caveats: Non-HPV-specific T cells did not expand in tumors during treatment, whereas candidate HPV-specific clones and E7-related motifs did. HPV-specific T cells were functionally defined from only two HPV16-positive patients.

Repeated repertoire sampling spanned the course of chemoradiotherapy. The junction had 10 bases not matched to a gene; V was cut back by 0 bases and J by 8 bases. CDR3 length: 16 amino acids. Germline V CDR1 and CDR2: SGHTS, YDEGEE. Here immunoSEQ multiplex PCR was the method, and the copy in TCRdb shows in-frame clones only, minus some. The profile shows roughly 32,000 clones, roughly nine tenths of them singletons. This sample comprised blood, obtained from a patient who underwent chemoradiotherapy. This receptor was obtained from a human donor with HPV-associated anogenital cancer. The chain uses TRBV5-8 and TRBJ2-1, with 8 positions matching TRBD2. The CDR3 protein is CASSLVAGTSIYEQFF. In DNA, the CDR3 is TGTGCCAGCAGCTTGGTCGCCGGGACTAGTATATATGAGCAGTTCTTC.